This T cell receptor beta chain was found in a study of blood T cell repertoires in COVID-19. This CDR3 has 14 amino acids. V shed 6 bases and J 7 bases; nucleotides not matched to a gene: 12. Germline CDR1 and CDR2: SEHNR and FQNEAQ (reference sequence). In the source study's methods: Amplification of reference gene primers was used by the study to estimate nucleated cell counts. TCRdb's table, derived via immunoSEQ multiplex PCR, lists solely in-frame clones and lacks some. V and J calls and clone size come straight from that table; D and trimming were deduced from the DNA. The sample yields 130,000 or so clones, about 80% seen once.

The chain couples TRBV7-9 to TRBJ2-7; 7 bases line up with TRBD1. Sequences were obtained from peripheral blood. The source is a human donor in a cohort sampled during active COVID-19. The CDR3: CASSKDRASGEQYF. CDR3 DNA sequence: TGTGCCAGCAGTAAAGACAGGGCGTCGGGAGAGCAGTACTTC.